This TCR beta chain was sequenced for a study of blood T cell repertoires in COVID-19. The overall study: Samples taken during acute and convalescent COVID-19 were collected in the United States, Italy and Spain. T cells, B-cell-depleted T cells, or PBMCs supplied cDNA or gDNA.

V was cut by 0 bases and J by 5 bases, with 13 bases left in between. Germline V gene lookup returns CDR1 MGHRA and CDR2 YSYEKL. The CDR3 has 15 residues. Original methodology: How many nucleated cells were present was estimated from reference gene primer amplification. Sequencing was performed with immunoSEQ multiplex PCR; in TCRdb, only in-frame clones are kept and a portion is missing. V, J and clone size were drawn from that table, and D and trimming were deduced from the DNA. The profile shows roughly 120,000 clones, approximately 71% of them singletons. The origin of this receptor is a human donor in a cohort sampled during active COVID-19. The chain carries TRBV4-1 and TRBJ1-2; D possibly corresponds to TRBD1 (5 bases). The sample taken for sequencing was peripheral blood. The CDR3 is CASSQDGGDPYGYTF. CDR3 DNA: TGCGCCAGCAGCCAAGATGGCGGGGACCCGTATGGCTACACCTTC.